These T cell receptor beta chains were read from a single sample in a study of T cells in Graves' hyperthyroidism and ophthalmopathy. TCRdb re-derived calls from the multiplex PCR reads in MiXCR, one entry per CDR3 protein. The sample consists of about 350,000 distinct CDR3 sequences, about 15% of them appearing once. Sequences were obtained from blood. These TCRs come from a woman in her 30s with Graves' hyperthyroidism. CDR3s include the opening cysteine and the closing phenylalanine or tryptophan. Each record gives: clone size, V gene, D gene, J gene, CDR3 length, CDR3 protein, CDR3 DNA. The D gene is left open where the match is weak. Expanded clones are given a class, and other clones once, few, many or no size at all.

>-|TRBV4-2|TRBD2|TRBJ2-7|17
CASSPQRERGGPYEQYF
TGTGCCAGCAGCCCCCAGCGGGAGAGAGGGGGGCCCTACGAGCAGTACTTC
>many|TRBV6-1|-|TRBJ2-3|16
CASRSLVSGSTDTQYF
TGTGCCAGCCGTTCTCTGGTTAGCGGCAGCACAGATACGCAGTATTTT
>-|TRBV5-5|-|TRBJ1-1|13
CASSLGPYDEAFF
TGTGCCAGCAGCCTGGGACCTTACGATGAAGCTTTCTTT
>many|TRBV28|-|TRBJ1-1|14
CASSFFGVGTEAFF
TGTGCCAGCAGTTTTTTTGGGGTAGGGACTGAAGCTTTCTTT
>-|TRBV5-6|-|TRBJ2-2|15
CASRREGTNTGELFF
TGTGCCAGCAGGAGGGAAGGAACGAACACCGGGGAGCTGTTTTTT
>many|TRBV20-1|-|TRBJ1-2|13
CSATERGSYGYTF
TGCAGTGCTACCGAACGGGGTAGCTATGGCTACACCTTC
>-|TRBV10-3|-|TRBJ2-7|15
CAISKPQGGGYEQYF
TGTGCCATCAGCAAACCCCAGGGGGGGGGCTACGAGCAGTACTTC
>-|TRBV5-6|-|TRBJ2-7|16
CASSPLVQGLVYEQYF
TGTGCCAGCAGCCCCCTGGTGCAGGGGCTGGTCTACGAGCAGTACTTC
>-|TRBV20-1|-|TRBJ2-7|16
CSATGEDRSLRYEQYF
TGCAGTGCTACAGGGGAGGACAGATCGCTTCGCTACGAGCAGTACTTC
>-|TRBV12-3/TRBV12-4|TRBD1|TRBJ1-6|17
CASSLANLGTGDSPLHF
TGTGCCAGCAGTTTAGCGAACTTGGGGACAGGGGATTCACCCCTCCACTTT
>many|TRBV14|TRBD1|TRBJ1-2|14
CASSHRQGRGGYTF
TGTGCCAGCAGCCACCGACAGGGGAGGGGAGGCTACACCTTC
>few|TRBV5-1|TRBD1|TRBJ2-3|16
CASSAGTGQGTDTQYF
TGCGCCAGCAGCGCAGGCACGGGACAGGGCACAGATACGCAGTATTTT
>-|TRBV7-2|-|TRBJ1-2|15
CASSFLSLSNYGYTF
TGTGCCAGCAGCTTTCTATCATTGTCTAACTATGGCTACACCTTC
>-|TRBV4-1|-|TRBJ1-1|13
CASSQVFSTEAFF
TGCGCCAGCAGCCAAGTATTCTCGACTGAAGCTTTCTTT
>few|TRBV10-3|TRBD2|TRBJ2-5|13
CAIGGGAQETQYF
TGTGCCATCGGGGGGGGAGCACAAGAGACCCAGTACTTC
>many|TRBV12-3/TRBV12-4|-|TRBJ2-1|13
CASRNDYYNEQFF
TGTGCCAGCAGGAATGACTATTACAATGAGCAGTTCTTC
>few|TRBV11-2|-|TRBJ1-4|16
CASSQEVGGLSEKLFF
TGCGCCAGCAGCCAAGAGGTGGGGGGCCTGAGTGAAAAACTGTTTTTT
>-|TRBV7-2|-|TRBJ2-5|13
CASSRPYQETQYF
TGTGCCAGCAGCCGCCCATACCAAGAGACCCAGTACTTC
>few|TRBV5-6|-|TRBJ1-2|13
CASSEQVVHGYTF
TGTGCCAGCAGCGAACAAGTGGTCCATGGCTACACCTTC
>-|TRBV7-9|-|TRBJ1-2|13
CASSLRPIYGYTF
TGTGCCAGCAGCTTAAGACCGATCTATGGCTACACCTTC
>-|TRBV7-8|-|TRBJ2-5|15
CASSLSASEQETQYF
TGTGCCAGCAGCCTATCCGCCAGCGAGCAAGAGACCCAGTACTTC
>few|TRBV18|TRBD2|TRBJ2-5|16
CASSPKTGTSGETQYF
TGTGCCAGCTCACCGAAGACCGGGACTAGTGGGGAGACCCAGTACTTC
>few|TRBV6-1|TRBD1|TRBJ2-3|16
CASSSSGTGSTDTQYF
TGTGCCAGCAGTTCCTCCGGGACAGGGAGCACAGATACGCAGTATTTT
>-|TRBV20-1|TRBD1|TRBJ2-7|15
CSARGRTGENYEQYF
TGCAGTGCTAGAGGGAGGACAGGGGAGAACTACGAGCAGTACTTC
>few|TRBV7-2|TRBD2|TRBJ2-2|17
CASSARTSVISTGELFF
TGTGCCAGCAGCGCTCGGACTAGCGTTATATCCACCGGGGAGCTGTTTTTT
>many|TRBV6-2/TRBV6-3|-|TRBJ2-7|13
CASRRSSSYEQYF
TGTGCCAGCCGCCGCAGCTCCTCCTACGAGCAGTACTTC
>few|TRBV6-2/TRBV6-3|TRBD2|TRBJ2-2|15
CASRGGLANTGELFF
TGTGCCAGCAGGGGGGGACTAGCTAACACCGGGGAGCTGTTTTTT
>many|TRBV5-1|-|TRBJ2-7|14
CASSRGVAPGEQYF
TGCGCCAGCAGCCGCGGGGTCGCCCCGGGCGAGCAGTACTTC
>many|TRBV7-2|-|TRBJ2-5|12
CASSNGWETQYF
TGTGCCAGCAGCAATGGGTGGGAGACCCAGTACTTC
>many|TRBV6-1|-|TRBJ1-5|16
CASSELGSLSNQPQHF
TGTGCCAGCAGTGAACTGGGCAGTCTTAGCAATCAGCCCCAGCATTTT
>many|TRBV5-1|-|TRBJ1-5|15
CASSPGQPVNQPQHF
TGCGCCAGCAGCCCGGGCCAGCCGGTCAATCAGCCCCAGCATTTT
>few|TRBV7-9|-|TRBJ1-4|14
CASSHFATNEKLFF
TGTGCCAGCAGCCACTTTGCAACTAATGAAAAACTGTTTTTT
>-|TRBV15|-|TRBJ2-5|16
CATSRTYEVGQETQYF
TGTGCCACCAGCAGGACGTATGAGGTGGGTCAAGAGACCCAGTACTTC
>few|TRBV7-8|-|TRBJ1-1|14
CASSLGISTGEAFF
TGTGCCAGCAGCTTAGGGATTTCTACAGGTGAAGCTTTCTTT
>-|TRBV9|-|TRBJ2-5|16
CASSVGLALYQETQYF
TGTGCCAGCAGCGTAGGGCTAGCTTTGTACCAAGAGACCCAGTACTTC
>few|TRBV24-1|-|TRBJ2-2|16
CATSDRKGVDTGELFF
TGTGCCACCAGTGACCGCAAGGGCGTGGACACCGGGGAGCTGTTTTTT
>many|TRBV7-2|TRBD1|TRBJ2-1|16
CASSQQGWGQYNEQFF
TGTGCCAGCAGCCAACAGGGGTGGGGCCAATACAATGAGCAGTTCTTC
>many|TRBV28|TRBD2|TRBJ2-3|16
CASTQTELAATDTQYF
TGTGCCAGCACTCAGACCGAACTAGCGGCCACAGATACGCAGTATTTT
>few|TRBV6-5|-|TRBJ1-6|17
CASSLRTFSSYNSPLHF
TGTGCCAGCAGTCTACGGACGTTTAGCTCCTATAATTCACCCCTCCACTTT
>many|TRBV20-1|TRBD2|TRBJ2-3|13
CSGLAGTTDTQYF
TGCAGTGGACTAGCGGGTACCACAGATACGCAGTATTTT
>few|TRBV29-1|-|TRBJ1-2|13
CSVATETNYGYTF
TGCAGCGTGGCGACAGAGACTAACTATGGCTACACCTTC
>-|TRBV7-3|-|TRBJ2-2|15
CASSFRRAGTGELFF
TGTGCCAGCAGCTTCAGGAGGGCCGGGACCGGGGAGCTGTTTTTT
>-|TRBV28|-|TRBJ2-6|16
CASTLRGARGANVLTF
TGTGCCAGCACACTCAGGGGCGCCCGTGGGGCCAACGTCCTGACTTTC
>few|TRBV19|TRBD1|TRBJ1-5|14
CASSIQGEQRPQHF
TGTGCCAGTAGTATACAGGGGGAACAGCGGCCCCAGCATTTT
>many|TRBV13|-|TRBJ1-5|16
CASSRTQGMVGQPQHF
TGTGCCAGCAGCCGGACACAGGGCATGGTCGGTCAGCCCCAGCATTTT
>-|TRBV5-5|TRBD2|TRBJ2-3|15
CASSLGGDYTDTQYF
TGTGCCAGCAGCTTGGGCGGGGACTACACAGATACGCAGTATTTT
>many|TRBV15|TRBD1|TRBJ2-7|16
CATSRDRDRGRMGQYF
TGTGCCACCAGCAGAGACCGGGACAGGGGGCGTATGGGGCAGTACTTC
>few|TRBV7-2|-|TRBJ2-2|15
CASSPLPVPGGELFF
TGTGCCAGCAGCCCCCTCCCGGTTCCTGGTGGGGAGCTGTTTTTT
>many|TRBV29-1|TRBD1|TRBJ2-5|11
CSAGTAETQYF
TGCAGCGCTGGGACAGCAGAGACCCAGTACTTC
>few|TRBV25-1|TRBD1|TRBJ2-3|13
CARTGASTDTQYF
TGTGCCAGGACAGGGGCGAGCACAGATACGCAGTATTTT
>many|TRBV12-3/TRBV12-4|-|TRBJ2-7|19
CASSTRGVQGWAQVYEQYF
TGTGCCAGCAGTACCCGAGGCGTCCAGGGGTGGGCTCAGGTCTACGAGCAGTACTTC
>many|TRBV12-3/TRBV12-4|-|TRBJ2-2|12
CASRGHTGELFF
TGTGCCAGCAGGGGACATACCGGGGAGCTGTTTTTT
>many|TRBV2|-|TRBJ1-5|13
CASSNAGSQPQHF
TGTGCCAGCAGCAACGCTGGGAGTCAGCCCCAGCATTTT
>many|TRBV19|-|TRBJ1-6|14
CASADRSPNSPLHF
TGTGCCAGCGCCGATCGAAGCCCTAATTCACCCCTCCACTTT
>many|TRBV7-2|-|TRBJ2-7|15
CASRVTQGGAYEQYF
TGTGCCAGCAGGGTTACCCAGGGGGGCGCCTACGAGCAGTACTTC
>-|TRBV27|-|TRBJ2-3|16
CASSPARGGGSDTQYF
TGTGCCAGCAGTCCCGCCAGGGGGGGTGGGTCAGATACGCAGTATTTT
>many|TRBV20-1|-|TRBJ2-5|13
CSASRDTQETQYF
TGCAGTGCTAGTCGGGACACCCAAGAGACCCAGTACTTC
>many|TRBV5-4|-|TRBJ2-7|16
CASSLQTGSKPYEQYF
TGTGCCAGCAGCTTGCAGACAGGCTCAAAACCCTACGAGCAGTACTTC
>many|TRBV12-3/TRBV12-4|-|TRBJ1-4|17
CASSPGTRFATNEKLFF
TGTGCCAGCAGCCCCGGGACGCGCTTCGCAACTAATGAAAAACTGTTTTTT
>many|TRBV28|TRBD1|TRBJ2-1|17
CASSLFARTGGVYEQFF
TGTGCCAGCAGTTTATTCGCCCGGACAGGGGGGGTCTATGAGCAGTTCTTC